This TCR beta chain was sequenced for a study of control samples from healthy donors and cancer patients. This clone was observed a handful of times. Libraries were prepared by immunoSEQ multiplex PCR; TCRdb keeps only in-frame clonotypes and omits some of them. The table includes tens of thousands of clones, about 87% detected once. The CDR3 totals 13 residues. The ends were cut back, 0 bases at V and 3 bases at J, with 6 bases in the middle. Germline V gene sequence: CDR1 SGDLS, CDR2 YYNGEE. This chain links TRBV9 with TRBJ1-1; a possible D gene is TRBD1 (5 bases). The sequence derives from a woman in her sixties or seventies in good health. Sequencing input: blood. The CDR3 is CASSVEGHTEAFF. CDR3 coding DNA: TGTGCCAGCAGCGTAGAGGGACACACTGAAGCTTTCTTT.